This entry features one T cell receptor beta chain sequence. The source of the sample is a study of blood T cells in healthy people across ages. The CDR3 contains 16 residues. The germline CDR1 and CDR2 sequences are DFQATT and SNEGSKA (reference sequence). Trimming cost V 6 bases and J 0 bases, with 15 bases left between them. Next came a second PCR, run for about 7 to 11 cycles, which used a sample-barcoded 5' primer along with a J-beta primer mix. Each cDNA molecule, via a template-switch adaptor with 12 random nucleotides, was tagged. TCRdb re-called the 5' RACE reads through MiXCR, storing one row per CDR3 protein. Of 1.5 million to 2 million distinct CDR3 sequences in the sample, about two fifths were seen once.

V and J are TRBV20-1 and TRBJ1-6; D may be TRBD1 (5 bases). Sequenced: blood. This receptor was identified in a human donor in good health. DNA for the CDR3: TGCAGTGCCCCTGACCGGGGGAGCTCCTATAATTCACCCCTCCACTTT. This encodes CSAPDRGSSYNSPLHF.